This is a list of T cell receptor beta chains from one sample in a study of OX40 agonist ivuxolimab in advanced cancers. Data came from immunoSEQ multiplex PCR; TCRdb stores just in-frame clones and leaves some out. Of fewer than 130,000 clones listed, roughly 90% are singletons. The sequencing here drew on CD4+ or CD8+ T cells sorted from blood, taken in a trial of the OX40 agonist ivuxolimab. All receptors come from an adult with an advanced solid tumor such as melanoma, head and neck, liver or kidney cancer. CDR3s include the opening cysteine and the closing phenylalanine or tryptophan. Each record gives: clone size, D gene, J gene, V gene, CDR3 length, CDR3 protein, CDR3 DNA. The D gene is left open where the match is weak. Some rows mark clone size as missing; the rest say once, few, many or name a class of expanded clone.

. TRBD1 TRBJ2-7 TRBV6-1 14 CASRRQGAPNEQYF TGTGCCAGCAGGAGACAGGGGGCGCCTAACGAGCAGTACTTC
once . TRBJ2-4 TRBV5-5 19 CASSLVQPLLTKGKNIQYF TGTGCCAGCAGCTTGGTACAGCCATTACTAACCAAGGGCAAAAACATTCAGTACTTC
. . TRBJ2-2 TRBV5-1 15 CASSPDRVRTGELFF TGCGCCAGCAGCCCGGATAGGGTACGGACCGGGGAGCTGTTTTTT
. TRBD1 TRBJ2-1 TRBV7-2 16 CASSLAGTDSYNEQFF TGTGCCAGCAGCTTAGCCGGGACAGACTCCTACAATGAGCAGTTCTTC
. . TRBJ1-1 TRBV10-3 12 CAISEAYTEAFF TGTGCCATCAGTGAGGCGTACACTGAAGCTTTCTTT
few . TRBJ1-5 TRBV6-6 12 CASSPPGRLAYF TGTGCCAGCAGTCCGCCGGGAAGGTTGGCGTATTTT
. . TRBJ1-2 TRBV5-6 15 CASSLDTNSNYGYTF TGTGCCAGCAGCTTAGACACCAATTCTAACTATGGCTACACCTTC
. . TRBJ2-3 TRBV7-2 14 CASSPQAVTDTQYF TGTGCCAGCAGCCCCCAGGCCGTTACGGATACGCAGTATTTT
. . TRBJ2-3 TRBV10-2 14 CASSRGAGTDTQYF TGCGCCAGCAGTCGGGGGGCCGGGACAGATACGCAGTATTTT
. . TRBJ1-5 TRBV7-6 15 CASSLKQGSNQPQHF TGTGCCAGCAGCTTAAAACAGGGTAGCAATCAGCCCCAGCATTTT
. TRBD2 TRBJ2-1 TRBV7-3 15 CASSPVGRERNEQFF TGTGCCAGCAGCCCGGTGGGGCGGGAGAGGAATGAGCAGTTCTTC
. . TRBJ1-3 TRBV7-2 16 CASSLGPLNSGNTIYF TGTGCCAGCAGCTTAGGGCCACTGAACTCTGGAAACACCATATATTTT
. . TRBJ1-5 TRBV4-2 14 CASSQRQENQPQHF TGTGCCAGCAGCCAGAGGCAGGAAAATCAGCCCCAGCATTTT
. . TRBJ2-1 TRBV30 13 CAQDGRGYNEQFF TGTGCCCAGGACGGGCGAGGGTACAATGAGCAGTTCTTC
. TRBD2 TRBJ2-1 TRBV29-1 14 CSAYSGTSYNEQFF TGCAGCGCTTATAGCGGGACCTCCTACAATGAGCAGTTCTTC
once . TRBJ1-1 TRBV28 14 CASTPGGTNTEAFF TGTGCCAGCACCCCCGGGGGGACGAACACTGAAGCTTTCTTT
once TRBD2 TRBJ2-3 TRBV13 14 CASSLITSGDTQYF TGTGCCAGCAGCTTAATTACTAGCGGGGATACGCAGTATTTT
. . TRBJ2-3 TRBV6-5 16 CASSYQGAESTDTQYF TGTGCCAGCAGTTATCAAGGGGCGGAGAGCACAGATACGCAGTATTTT
. . TRBJ1-1 TRBV6-1 14 CASRVEQGNTEAFF TGTGCCAGCAGAGTCGAACAGGGTAACACTGAAGCTTTCTTT
. . TRBJ1-5 TRBV19 16 CASSIFLIVDNQPQHF TGTGCCAGTAGTATTTTTTTAATAGTTGACAATCAGCCCCAGCATTTT
. . TRBJ2-7 TRBV6-1 14 CASRRALASYEQYF TGTGCCAGCAGAAGAGCCCTAGCCTCCTACGAGCAGTACTTC
. . TRBJ1-5 TRBV6-5 14 CASTRVADNQPQHF TGTGCCAGCACCCGGGTGGCGGACAATCAGCCCCAGCATTTT
. . TRBJ2-3 TRBV19 14 CASSMMGRRDTQYF TGTGCCAGTAGTATGATGGGGCGGCGGGATACGCAGTATTTT
. TRBD1 TRBJ2-7 TRBV5-6 14 CASSPPGQVYEQYF TGTGCCAGCAGCCCTCCGGGACAGGTCTACGAGCAGTACTTC
. . TRBJ1-5 TRBV15 15 CATSRVGSRNQPQHF TGTGCCACCAGCAGAGTAGGAAGTCGAAATCAGCCCCAGCATTTT
. . TRBJ1-1 TRBV19 17 CASSIRIVISLNTEAFF TGTGCCAGTAGTATCCGCATCGTGATATCCTTGAACACTGAAGCTTTCTTT
. . TRBJ2-3 TRBV20-1 11 CSAQSTDTQYF TGCAGTGCTCAAAGCACAGATACGCAGTATTTT
. . TRBJ2-1 TRBV7-9 15 CASNSPGEGDNEQFF TGTGCCAGCAATTCCCCAGGGGAAGGTGACAATGAGCAGTTCTTC
. . TRBJ2-7 TRBV11-2 11 CASSLATSQYF TGTGCCAGCAGCTTAGCAACAAGCCAGTACTTC
. . TRBJ1-1 TRBV7-9 14 CASSLEGWGTGAFF TGTGCCAGCAGCTTAGAAGGGTGGGGGACGGGAGCTTTCTTT
. TRBD1 TRBJ1-4 TRBV5-1 17 CASSSVPGQGSVAKLFF TGCGCCAGCAGCTCAGTCCCGGGACAGGGTTCGGTGGCAAAACTGTTTTTT
. TRBD2 TRBJ2-3 TRBV5-1 15 CASSPSGPPGDTQYF TGCGCCAGCAGCCCTAGCGGTCCTCCTGGGGATACGCAGTATTTT
. TRBD2 TRBJ2-7 TRBV7-6 17 CASSLGFGTSGIYEQYF TGTGCCAGCAGCTTAGGATTCGGGACTAGCGGGATCTACGAGCAGTACTTC
. . TRBJ2-5 TRBV5-1 14 CASSFGVRQETQYF TGCGCCAGCAGCTTCGGGGTACGCCAAGAGACCCAGTACTTC
. . TRBJ2-7 TRBV7-8 16 CASSTGSWGGSYEQYF TGTGCCAGCAGCACCGGTTCATGGGGCGGCTCCTACGAGCAGTACTTC
. . TRBJ1-1 TRBV5-1 15 CASRAFADGNTEAFF TGCGCCAGCAGGGCGTTCGCGGACGGTAACACTGAAGCTTTCTTT
once TRBD2 TRBJ2-7 TRBV5-1 14 CASSLGLGTYEQYF TGCGCCAGCAGCTTAGGACTAGGAACCTACGAGCAGTACTTC
. TRBD2 TRBJ2-1 TRBV9 19 CASSVAKRTSGRSYNEQFF TGTGCCAGCAGCGTAGCAAAAAGGACTAGCGGGAGGTCCTACAATGAGCAGTTCTTC
. . TRBJ2-3 TRBV7-2 15 CASSDRIGSTDTQYF TGTGCCAGCAGCGATCGAATCGGGAGCACAGATACGCAGTATTTT
. . TRBJ2-6 TRBV28 15 CASSPGSSGANVLTF TGTGCCAGCAGCCCAGGGAGCTCTGGGGCCAACGTCCTGACTTTC
. . TRBJ1-4 TRBV30 15 CAWRVWQRDNEKLFF TGTGCCTGGAGGGTTTGGCAACGAGATAATGAAAAACTGTTTTTT
. TRBD2 TRBJ2-1 TRBV18 14 CASSRLAGEPEQFF TGTGCCAGCTCACGACTAGCGGGAGAACCCGAGCAGTTCTTC
once . TRBJ2-3 TRBV5-8 15 CASSLAKFSGGTQYF TGTGCCAGCAGCTTGGCCAAGTTTTCCGGGGGTACGCAGTATTTT
. TRBD1 TRBJ1-2 TRBV7-2 16 CASSFRGGDRGDGYTF TGTGCCAGCAGCTTTAGGGGCGGGGACAGGGGCGACGGCTACACCTTC
. TRBD2 TRBJ2-3 TRBV7-2 16 CASSRKSGAQEGTQYF TGTGCCAGCAGCCGAAAAAGCGGGGCACAAGAGGGTACGCAGTATTTT
. . TRBJ2-7 TRBV5-5 12 CASSARTGEQYF TGTGCCAGCAGCGCCCGAACAGGCGAGCAGTACTTC
. . TRBJ2-3 TRBV7-2 17 CASSPRTVASGTDTQYF TGTGCCAGCAGCCCCCGGACAGTTGCCTCGGGCACAGATACGCAGTATTTT
. . TRBJ2-1 TRBV21-1 13 CASSKIWRHEQFF TGTGCCAGCAGCAAAATTTGGCGCCATGAGCAGTTCTTC
. TRBD1 TRBJ2-1 TRBV7-8 16 CASSPIRGSSYNEQFF TGTGCCAGCAGCCCCATCAGGGGGAGCTCCTACAATGAGCAGTTCTTC
. . TRBJ1-2 TRBV2 15 CASRLRTVTNYGYTF TGTGCCAGCAGGCTTAGGACAGTAACTAACTATGGCTACACCTTC
. . TRBJ2-3 TRBV5-8 16 CASTLYSFLSTDTQYF TGTGCCAGCACCCTGTACAGTTTCCTTAGCACAGATACGCAGTATTTT
. TRBD1 TRBJ1-6 TRBV28 16 CASSSGTGRDNSPLHF TGTGCCAGCAGTTCCGGGACAGGGAGAGATAATTCACCCCTCCACTTT